Below are 10 T cell receptor beta chains sequenced from a single sample in a study of shared T cell receptors in the human thymus. Clones were read by immunoSEQ multiplex PCR, and TCRdb kept only the in-frame ones, dropping some. The sample includes 63,000 or so clones, around 96% of them seen just once. Sequencing was carried out using thymocytes. Receptor source: a human donor.

This clone came up a few times. This chain links TRBV4-1 with TRBJ1-2, with 9 bases that match TRBD1. Trimming took 4 bases from V and 4 from J; bases not matched to a gene: 7. Germline CDR1 reads MGHRA; CDR2 reads YSYEKL. The CDR3 sequence is 15 residues long. CDR3 sequence (DNA): TGCGCCAGCAGCCCCAACAGGGGGCAATGCTATGGCTACACCTTC. This encodes CASSPNRGQCYGYTF.

V usage is TRBV7-2 and J usage is TRBJ2-2; TRBD1 matches 9 bases. Germline lookup yields CDR1 SGHTA and CDR2 FQGNSA. The CDR3 totals 15 residues. V trimming: 3 bases; J trimming: 5 bases; junction bases outside the gene matches: 4. The CDR3 bases are TGTGCCAGCAGCTTCTGGACAGGGGCGACCGGGGAGCTGTTTTTT. Encoded protein: CASSFWTGATGELFF.

This chain joins TRBV19 and TRBJ2-3; tentative D call: TRBD1 (5 bases). Trimming removed 6 bases from V and 1 base from J, with 17 bases in between. The CDR3 spans 16 residues. From germline, CDR1 is LNHDA and CDR2 SQIVND (reference sequence). The CDR3 bases are TGTGCCAGTAGCCTATTCAAGGGGTTTGGCACAGATACGCAGTATTTT. Protein sequence: CASSLFKGFGTDTQYF.

This clone was recorded only once. The CDR3 protein is CASSIRGPYNWEGNTIYF. The CDR3 DNA follows: TGTGCCAGCAGCATCAGGGGTCCCTACAACTGGGAGGGAAACACCATATATTTT. The chain recombines TRBV5-8 with TRBJ1-3, with D possibly being TRBD1 (6 bases). This CDR3 is 18 amino acids long. The V gene's germline CDR1 is SGHTS and CDR2 YDEGEE. V was shortened by 4 bases and J by 4 bases, with 24 bases between the two germline ends.

The genes are TRBV27 and TRBJ1-1; unclear D gene. The ends were cut back, 6 bases at V and 3 bases at J, with 14 bases in the middle. CDR3 size: 14 residues. Per germline, CDR1 MNHEY and CDR2 SMNVEV (reference sequence). CDR3 nucleotide sequence: TGTGCCAGCAGGCTCTTGGTCGAGGACACTGAAGCTTTCTTT. Amino acids: CASRLLVEDTEAFF.

The chain recombines TRBV28 with TRBJ2-2; TRBD1 matches 8 bases. Germline CDR1 is MDHEN and CDR2 is SYDVKM. Losses at the gene ends were 4 bases for V and 2 bases for J; bases not matched to a gene: 6. This CDR3 spans 16 amino acids. The CDR3 loop is CASSSSDRGNTGELFF. The CDR3 DNA reads TGTGCCAGCAGTTCCTCCGACAGGGGAAACACCGGGGAGCTGTTTTTT.

The chain employs TRBV7-2 and TRBJ2-3, with D possibly being TRBD1 (5 bases). Trimming took off 5 bases at V and 5 bases at J, with 14 bases between the two ends. The CDR3 covers 14 residues. CDR1 SGHTA and CDR2 FQGNSA come from the germline V gene. Here the CDR3 DNA reads TGTGCCAGCAGCCTCAGGGAAATTTTAGATACGCAGTATTTT. Translation: CASSLREILDTQYF.

V and J are TRBV6-6 and TRBJ1-5; the match to TRBD1 covers 9 bases. V shed 3 bases and J 0 bases; nucleotides not matched to a gene: 3. Germline lookup yields CDR1 MNHNY and CDR2 SVGAGI (reference sequence). There are 16 residues in the CDR3. The CDR3: CASSYRTGDSNQPQHF. CDR3 DNA: TGTGCCAGCAGTTATCGGACAGGGGATAGCAATCAGCCCCAGCATTTT.

This clone appeared a single time. V usage is TRBV6-5 and J usage is TRBJ2-7, with TRBD1 matching over 7 bases. Germline V gives CDR1 MNHEY, CDR2 SVGAGI. J was trimmed by 2 bases and V by 6 bases; bases with no gene match: 4. This CDR3 spans 13 amino acids. CDR3 in DNA: TGTGCCAGCAGGGGACAGCTTACCTACGAGCAGTACTTC. Protein product: CASRGQLTYEQYF.

The V gene is TRBV5-1, the J gene TRBJ2-2, with 10 positions matching TRBD1. This CDR3 region has 17 residues. The V gene's germline CDR1 is SGHRS and CDR2 YFSETQ. The J segment lost 6 bases and the V segment lost 6 bases, leaving 14 bases of the junction unmatched. The CDR3 sequence is CASKGSRDRGRSGELFF. The CDR3, as DNA: TGCGCCAGCAAAGGCTCCCGGGACAGGGGTCGGTCCGGGGAGCTGTTTTTT.